These T cell receptor beta chains were read from a single sample in a study of blood T cell repertoires in COVID-19. Clones were read by immunoSEQ multiplex PCR, and TCRdb kept only the in-frame ones, dropping some. This sample yields under 150,000 clones, of which around 82% are seen a single time; 3% to 4% belongs to the top ten. Sequencing was done on a sample of PBMCs or T cells enriched from blood (not recorded which). The receptors come from a man aged 45-65 years in a cohort exposed to, infected with or recovered from COVID-19 (not recorded which). CDR3s include the opening cysteine and the closing phenylalanine or tryptophan. A D gene is named only where the DNA matches it firmly. The size entry is marked missing in some rows and otherwise reads once, few, many or a size class.

D gene: -
V gene: TRBV5-1
clone size: few
J gene: TRBJ1-1
CDR3 protein: CASSLAGNTEAFF
CDR3 DNA: TGCGCCAGCAGCTTGGCGGGGAATACTGAAGCTTTCTTT

D gene: TRBD2
V gene: TRBV6-1
clone size: -
J gene: TRBJ2-2
CDR3 protein: CASSARPVLAGDVTGELFF
CDR3 DNA: TGTGCCAGCAGTGCACGACCCGTTCTAGCGGGAGACGTCACCGGGGAGCTGTTTTTT

D gene: TRBD1
V gene: TRBV28
clone size: many
J gene: TRBJ2-7
CDR3 protein: CASQNLRDRGYEQYF
CDR3 DNA: TGTGCCAGCCAGAACCTCCGGGACAGGGGATACGAGCAGTACTTC

D gene: TRBD1
V gene: TRBV6-1
clone size: -
J gene: TRBJ1-1
CDR3 protein: CASSEDTGGNTEAFF
CDR3 DNA: TGTGCCAGCAGTGAAGACACAGGGGGAAACACTGAAGCTTTCTTT

D gene: -
V gene: TRBV3-1/TRBV3-2
clone size: -
J gene: TRBJ2-2
CDR3 protein: CASSQGTAGELFF
CDR3 DNA: TGTGCCAGCAGCCAAGGGACAGCCGGGGAGCTGTTTTTT

D gene: -
V gene: TRBV6-5
clone size: -
J gene: TRBJ1-4
CDR3 protein: CATVKPPEREKLFF
CDR3 DNA: TGTGCCACCGTAAAGCCCCCTGAGCGGGAAAAACTGTTTTTT

D gene: TRBD1
V gene: TRBV5-6
clone size: -
J gene: TRBJ1-5
CDR3 protein: CASSLRQGAWSNQPQHF
CDR3 DNA: TGTGCCAGCAGCTTACGACAGGGGGCATGGAGCAATCAGCCCCAGCATTTT

D gene: -
V gene: TRBV6-2/TRBV6-3
clone size: -
J gene: TRBJ2-5
CDR3 protein: CASSRRWETQYF
CDR3 DNA: TGTGCCAGCAGCCGGAGATGGGAGACCCAGTACTTC

D gene: TRBD1
V gene: TRBV12-5
clone size: once
J gene: TRBJ1-2
CDR3 protein: CASGFGGTEHGYTF
CDR3 DNA: TGTGCTAGTGGTTTCGGTGGGACAGAGCATGGCTACACCTTC

D gene: TRBD1
V gene: TRBV29-1
clone size: -
J gene: TRBJ2-7
CDR3 protein: CSVGGTGESYEQYF
CDR3 DNA: TGCAGCGTTGGAGGGACAGGTGAATCCTACGAGCAGTACTTC

D gene: -
V gene: TRBV11-2
clone size: -
J gene: TRBJ2-1
CDR3 protein: CASTYRVEQFF
CDR3 DNA: TGTGCCAGCACCTACAGGGTGGAGCAGTTCTTC

D gene: -
V gene: TRBV28
clone size: -
J gene: TRBJ1-1
CDR3 protein: CASTLYPTEAFF
CDR3 DNA: TGTGCCAGCACCCTCTACCCTACTGAAGCTTTCTTT

D gene: TRBD2
V gene: TRBV30
clone size: -
J gene: TRBJ2-1
CDR3 protein: CAWSALPAGSRNEQFF
CDR3 DNA: TGTGCCTGGAGTGCCCTACCAGCGGGATCGAGGAATGAGCAGTTCTTC

D gene: TRBD2
V gene: TRBV19
clone size: -
J gene: TRBJ2-2
CDR3 protein: CASSVSGISTGELFF
CDR3 DNA: TGTGCCAGTAGTGTTAGCGGGATAAGCACCGGGGAGCTGTTTTTT

D gene: -
V gene: TRBV6-6
clone size: -
J gene: TRBJ1-5
CDR3 protein: CASTQTPAGNQPQHF
CDR3 DNA: TGTGCCAGCACCCAGACCCCGGCGGGCAATCAGCCCCAGCATTTT

D gene: TRBD2
V gene: TRBV7-8
clone size: -
J gene: TRBJ2-2
CDR3 protein: CASTSGTGELFF
CDR3 DNA: TGTGCCAGTACTAGCGGAACCGGGGAGCTGTTTTTT

D gene: -
V gene: TRBV7-9
clone size: once
J gene: TRBJ2-7
CDR3 protein: CASSLAPTYEQYF
CDR3 DNA: TGTGCCAGCAGCTTAGCTCCTACGTACGAGCAGTACTTC

D gene: TRBD2
V gene: TRBV5-1
clone size: once
J gene: TRBJ2-3
CDR3 protein: CASSLVGARENTQYF
CDR3 DNA: TGCGCCAGCAGCTTGGTTGGGGCGCGGGAGAATACGCAGTATTTT

D gene: -
V gene: TRBV3-1/TRBV3-2
clone size: -
J gene: TRBJ2-5
CDR3 protein: CASRLTAGQETQYF
CDR3 DNA: TGTGCCAGCAGATTAACGGCTGGGCAGGAGACCCAGTACTTC

D gene: TRBD2
V gene: TRBV6-5
clone size: few
J gene: TRBJ2-3
CDR3 protein: CAIRPLSGRADTQYF
CDR3 DNA: TGTGCCATCCGACCCCTTAGCGGGAGGGCGGATACGCAGTATTTT

D gene: TRBD2
V gene: TRBV19
clone size: -
J gene: TRBJ2-1
CDR3 protein: CASSISAGGPTLDNEQFF
CDR3 DNA: TGTGCCAGTAGTATCTCAGCGGGAGGGCCCACACTGGACAATGAGCAGTTCTTC

D gene: -
V gene: TRBV19
clone size: -
J gene: TRBJ2-7
CDR3 protein: CASTLSTGTYEQYF
CDR3 DNA: TGTGCCAGTACCCTTTCGACAGGAACCTACGAGCAGTACTTC

D gene: -
V gene: TRBV28
clone size: -
J gene: TRBJ1-1
CDR3 protein: CASSLFEEVRAFF
CDR3 DNA: TGTGCCAGCAGTTTATTCGAGGAAGTAAGGGCTTTCTTT

D gene: TRBD1
V gene: TRBV11-2
clone size: -
J gene: TRBJ1-3
CDR3 protein: CASSLGTGVGNTIYF
CDR3 DNA: TGTGCCAGCAGCTTAGGGACAGGGGTTGGAAACACCATATATTTT

D gene: -
V gene: TRBV9
clone size: -
J gene: TRBJ2-3
CDR3 protein: CASSPLGLGGDTQYF
CDR3 DNA: TGTGCCAGCAGTCCTCTTGGATTAGGGGGAGATACGCAGTATTTT

D gene: -
V gene: TRBV7-9
clone size: once
J gene: TRBJ2-1
CDR3 protein: CASSLRSGVYNEQFF
CDR3 DNA: TGTGCCAGCAGCTTGAGATCGGGAGTCTACAATGAGCAGTTCTTC

D gene: -
V gene: TRBV19
clone size: few
J gene: TRBJ1-5
CDR3 protein: CASSIGYNQPQHF
CDR3 DNA: TGTGCCAGTAGTATAGGTTACAATCAGCCCCAGCATTTT

D gene: -
V gene: TRBV19
clone size: -
J gene: TRBJ2-3
CDR3 protein: CASASSSTDTQYF
CDR3 DNA: TGTGCCAGTGCTAGCTCTAGCACAGATACGCAGTATTTT

D gene: TRBD2
V gene: TRBV6-6
clone size: -
J gene: TRBJ2-5
CDR3 protein: CASSPQGTSGSPQETQYF
CDR3 DNA: TGTGCCAGCAGTCCACAGGGTACTAGCGGGAGCCCCCAAGAGACCCAGTACTTC

D gene: TRBD1
V gene: TRBV11-2
clone size: -
J gene: TRBJ1-2
CDR3 protein: CASSYPPGGDYGYTF
CDR3 DNA: TGTGCCAGCAGCTACCCTCCAGGGGGAGACTATGGCTACACCTTC

D gene: TRBD2
V gene: TRBV4-1
clone size: -
J gene: TRBJ2-7
CDR3 protein: CASSQGAGRDPAREQYF
CDR3 DNA: TGCGCCAGCAGCCAGGGGGCCGGGAGGGACCCTGCCCGGGAGCAGTACTTC

D gene: -
V gene: TRBV11-3
clone size: -
J gene: TRBJ1-1
CDR3 protein: CASGRGPHTEAFF
CDR3 DNA: TGTGCCAGCGGGAGGGGTCCTCACACTGAAGCTTTCTTT

D gene: -
V gene: TRBV4-3
clone size: few
J gene: TRBJ2-7
CDR3 protein: CASSQGEVSSYEQYF
CDR3 DNA: TGCGCCAGCAGCCAAGGGGAGGTGTCCTCCTACGAGCAGTACTTC

D gene: TRBD2
V gene: TRBV6-5
clone size: -
J gene: TRBJ2-7
CDR3 protein: CASSYPGGVEQYF
CDR3 DNA: TGTGCCAGCAGTTACCCGGGGGGGGTCGAGCAGTACTTC

D gene: TRBD1
V gene: TRBV19
clone size: -
J gene: TRBJ2-7
CDR3 protein: CASSMRSGGQGAYEQYF
CDR3 DNA: TGTGCCAGTAGTATGCGATCTGGGGGACAGGGGGCTTACGAGCAGTACTTC

D gene: TRBD2
V gene: TRBV11-3
clone size: -
J gene: TRBJ2-7
CDR3 protein: CASSLGEGPYEQYF
CDR3 DNA: TGTGCCAGCAGCTTAGGGGAGGGACCCTACGAGCAGTACTTC

D gene: TRBD2
V gene: TRBV13
clone size: -
J gene: TRBJ2-1
CDR3 protein: CASSPPTSGTDNEQFF
CDR3 DNA: TGTGCCAGCAGCCCACCGACTAGCGGGACAGACAATGAGCAGTTCTTC

D gene: TRBD1
V gene: TRBV20-1
clone size: -
J gene: TRBJ1-2
CDR3 protein: CSASPSSGTGTSYTF
CDR3 DNA: TGCAGTGCTAGTCCCTCCTCCGGGACAGGGACTAGCTACACCTTC

D gene: TRBD1
V gene: TRBV5-1
clone size: -
J gene: TRBJ2-5
CDR3 protein: CASSWDRQETQYF
CDR3 DNA: TGCGCCAGCAGCTGGGACAGGCAAGAGACCCAGTACTTC

D gene: -
V gene: TRBV6-5
clone size: once
J gene: TRBJ1-4
CDR3 protein: CASTGFATNEKLFF
CDR3 DNA: TGTGCCAGCACGGGATTTGCAACTAATGAAAAACTGTTTTTT

D gene: -
V gene: TRBV20-1
clone size: -
J gene: TRBJ1-1
CDR3 protein: CSASMGANEAFF
CDR3 DNA: TGCAGTGCTAGTATGGGGGCCAATGAAGCTTTCTTT

D gene: TRBD1
V gene: TRBV18
clone size: once
J gene: TRBJ1-3
CDR3 protein: CASSPRQGADGNTIYF
CDR3 DNA: TGTGCCAGCTCACCAAGACAGGGGGCTGATGGAAACACCATATATTTT

D gene: -
V gene: TRBV27
clone size: -
J gene: TRBJ1-1
CDR3 protein: CASSPGGPGAEAFF
CDR3 DNA: TGTGCCAGCAGTCCCGGAGGGCCGGGGGCTGAAGCTTTCTTT

D gene: TRBD2
V gene: TRBV7-2
clone size: -
J gene: TRBJ2-3
CDR3 protein: CASSPGLAGGLTDTQYF
CDR3 DNA: TGTGCCAGCAGCCCCGGACTAGCGGGGGGGCTAACAGATACGCAGTATTTT

D gene: TRBD1
V gene: TRBV5-1
clone size: -
J gene: TRBJ2-7
CDR3 protein: CASSQGQVTYEQYF
CDR3 DNA: TGCGCCAGCAGCCAAGGACAGGTTACCTACGAGCAGTACTTC

D gene: TRBD1
V gene: TRBV6-6
clone size: medium-sized
J gene: TRBJ1-1
CDR3 protein: CASSPSIDREDTEAFF
CDR3 DNA: TGTGCCAGCAGTCCAAGTATAGACAGGGAGGACACTGAAGCTTTCTTT

D gene: -
V gene: TRBV5-5
clone size: -
J gene: TRBJ1-2
CDR3 protein: CASSFRYYGYTF
CDR3 DNA: TGTGCCAGCAGCTTCCGGTACTATGGCTACACCTTC

D gene: -
V gene: TRBV10-3
clone size: once
J gene: TRBJ1-1
CDR3 protein: CAISESGQQEAFF
CDR3 DNA: TGTGCCATCAGTGAGTCGGGCCAGCAAGAAGCTTTCTTT